This T cell receptor beta chain is drawn from a study of blood T cell repertoires in COVID-19 (TCRdb year 2020). Some background on the complete study: Samples from collaborators originated in the United States, Italy and Spain and spanned both the acute and convalescent phases of COVID-19. The samples were drawn from two sources: the first 160 participants of the ongoing ImmuneRACE study, and 950 to 1,500 subjects contributed by 6 global collaborators. The repertoires were released in a freely available public database intended as a resource for research on the immune response to SARS-CoV-2. Subjects who had been exposed to COVID-19, were actively infected with it, or had recovered from it provided the deeply sampled blood TCRbeta repertoires that made up the dataset. Nearly every sample came with metadata listing a de-identified subject ID, COVID-19 status, age in years and sex. The material from the prospective study consisted of cDNA or gDNA derived from T cells, B-cell-depleted T cells, or PBMCs. Where available, HLA class I and class II types were obtained from metadata supplied by the sample provider rather than from assay-based typing.

Whole blood was collected in K2EDTA tubes by collaborating institutions according to the institutions' own protocols. For TCRbeta analysis, collaborators shipped samples as frozen whole blood, isolated PBMCs, or DNA extracted from either of those sample types. In the case of this clone: Its cognate antigen has yet to be identified. Base qualities are not at hand, and no much larger clone is one base apart.

V sheds 6 bases and J sheds 7 bases, leaving 10 bases between their ends. There are 12 amino acids in the CDR3, from cysteine to phenylalanine inclusive. Kept here is only the CDR3 DNA, which spans 36 bases and is read in frame from base 1. CDR1 and CDR2 are read off the germline V gene (reference sequence) as LNHDA and SQIVND. Findings and caveats that apply to the study as a whole: The amount of clinical and demographic metadata varied by source and participant and was provided uncurated.

The immunoSEQ Assay, a bias-controlled multiplex PCR, was used to amplify TCRbeta CDR3 regions from genomic DNA. As for how the authors treated the data: Nucleated cell counts per sample were estimated from amplification of reference gene primers within the assay. To quantify the absolute abundance of each unique TCRbeta CDR3 rearrangement, sequence reads were collapsed and filtered. Productive Simpson clonality was computed per sample as the square root of Simpson's diversity index over productive rearrangements. TCRdb provides this immuneACCESS table in a form limited to in-frame rearrangements. Some clones are lacking; in checked studies, under half of them reflect an unresolved V gene, and why the rest are absent is not known. V, J and clone size were drawn from that table, and D and trimming were deduced from the DNA. A total of 300,000 to 350,000 clones appear in this sample, roughly nine tenths of them only once. The top ten constitute about 2.5% of the sample.

Sequencing was performed on peripheral blood. The source is a man aged 18-30 years with active or convalescent COVID-19. The chain is made from TRBV19 and TRBJ1-5; the D segment could be TRBD1, given 6 matching bases. The encoded CDR3 is CASSPQGQPQHF. The DNA reads as follows: TGTGCCAGTAGCCCTCAGGGGCAGCCCCAGCATTTT.